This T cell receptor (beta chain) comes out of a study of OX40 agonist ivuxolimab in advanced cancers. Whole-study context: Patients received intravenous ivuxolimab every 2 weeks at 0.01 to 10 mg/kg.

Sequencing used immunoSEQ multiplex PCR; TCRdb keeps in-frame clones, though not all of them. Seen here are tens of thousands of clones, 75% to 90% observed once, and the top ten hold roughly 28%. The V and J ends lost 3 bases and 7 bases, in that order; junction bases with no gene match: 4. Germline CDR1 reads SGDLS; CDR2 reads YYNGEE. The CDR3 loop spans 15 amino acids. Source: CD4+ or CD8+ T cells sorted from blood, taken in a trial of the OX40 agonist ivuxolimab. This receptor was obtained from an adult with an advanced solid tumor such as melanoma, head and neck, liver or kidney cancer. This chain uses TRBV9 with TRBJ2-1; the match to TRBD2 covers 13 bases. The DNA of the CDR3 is TGTGCCAGCAGCGGCGGACTAGCGGGGGAGAATGAGCAGTTCTTC. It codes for CASSGGLAGENEQFF.